One sample yielded the 32 T cell receptor beta chains listed below, sequenced in a study of OX40 agonist ivuxolimab in advanced cancers. This table comes from immunoSEQ multiplex PCR, and its TCRdb copy is limited to in-frame clones, with some not included. Here the sample spans 77,000 or so clones, 92% being singletons. Specimen: CD4+ or CD8+ T cells sorted from blood, collected in a trial of the OX40 agonist ivuxolimab. Source of these receptors: an adult with an advanced solid tumor such as melanoma, head and neck, liver or kidney cancer.

V usage is TRBV7-2 and J usage is TRBJ2-6; tentatively, D is TRBD1 or TRBD2 (5 bases each). The CDR3 is 17 residues long. Germline V gene lookup returns CDR1 SGHTA and CDR2 FQGNSA. The ends were cut back, 5 bases at V and 2 bases at J, with 16 bases in the middle. CDR3 residues: CASSPQGAVTGANVLTF. CDR3 in DNA: TGTGCCAGCAGCCCGCAGGGAGCCGTAACTGGGGCCAACGTCCTGACTTTC.

The chain is built from TRBV6-6 and TRBJ2-7; 7 bases match TRBD1. The CDR3 runs to 14 residues. Germline V lookup: CDR1 MNHNY, CDR2 SVGAGI (reference sequence). With V trimmed by 2 bases and J by 5 bases, 6 bases remained unmatched. The DNA of the CDR3 is TGTGCCAGCAGTTACGGGACAGATTTTCACGAGCAGTACTTC. The encoded protein is CASSYGTDFHEQYF.

This clone came up a few times. The CDR3 nucleotides are TGTGCCAGCTCACTCACCGGGACAGGGAATCAGCCCCAGCATTTT. Protein product: CASSLTGTGNQPQHF. The gene calls are TRBV18 and TRBJ1-5; 9 positions match TRBD1. The CDR3 covers 15 residues. CDR1 is KGHSH, CDR2 LQKENI, per germline. Germline trimming cut 4 bases from V and 4 bases from J; bases unmatched to any gene: 5.

The chain joins TRBV19 to TRBJ1-2; tentative D call: TRBD1 (6 bases). CDR3 length: 15 amino acids. With 6 bases removed from V and 4 bases from J, the gap between germline ends came to 18 bases. The germline gives CDR1 LNHDA, CDR2 SQIVND (reference sequence). The CDR3 DNA reads as TGTGCCAGTAGACCCACAGGGCCTCCGATCTATGGCTACACCTTC. Its protein product is CASRPTGPPIYGYTF.

The gene calls are TRBV6-4 and TRBJ2-1; tentative D call: TRBD1 (5 bases). The CDR3 has 14 residues. Trimming cost V 6 bases and J 9 bases, with 18 bases left between them. Germline V gene data show CDR1 as MRHNA and CDR2 as SNTAGT. DNA of the CDR3: TGTGCCAGCAGCGCCAGATCCCTAAGGGGTGAGCAGTTCTTC. It codes for CASSARSLRGEQFF.

This sequence joins TRBV7-8 and TRBJ1-1, with 10 bases that match TRBD1. Germline V gives CDR1 SGHVS, CDR2 FQNEAQ. This CDR3 has 17 residues. Germline trimming cut 3 bases from V and 7 bases from J; bases unmatched to any gene: 14. The CDR3 sequence is CASSLEVPGQGLFEAFF. CDR3 nucleotides: TGTGCCAGCAGCTTGGAAGTTCCGGGACAGGGGCTATTTGAAGCTTTCTTT.

The genes are TRBV4-3 and TRBJ1-4, with a possible D match to TRBD1 (5 bases). V dropped 4 bases and J dropped 0 bases, with 9 bases sitting between them. The CDR3 has 15 amino acids. Looked up from germline, CDR1 is LGHNA and CDR2 is YSLEER. Here the CDR3 reads CASSLDSATNEKLFF. In DNA form, the CDR3 reads TGCGCCAGCAGCCTAGACAGCGCAACTAATGAAAAACTGTTTTTT.

The chain joins TRBV4-1 to TRBJ2-3; TRBD2 matches at 8 bases. Trimming took 1 base from V and 1 from J; bases not matched to a gene: 13. CDR3 length: 19 residues. Germline CDR1 is MGHRA and CDR2 is YSYEKL. The CDR3 loop is CASSQVGLPLAGRTDTQYF. The DNA for the CDR3 is TGCGCCAGCAGCCAAGTTGGCCTGCCGCTAGCGGGCCGCACAGATACGCAGTATTTT.

The CDR3 region is CASGGPRGHGNTIYF. The CDR3 bases are TGTGCCAGCGGCGGCCCCCGTGGCCATGGAAACACCATATATTTT. The V call is TRBV9, the J call TRBJ2-2; D unresolved. TRBJ1-3 explains the end of the DNA better; the J call may be wrong. Looked up from germline, CDR1 is SGDLS and CDR2 is YYNGEE. This CDR3 spans 15 amino acids.

The chain recombines TRBV7-8 with TRBJ2-7, with no clear D. This CDR3 is 14 amino acids long. Trimming removed 4 bases at V and 3 bases at J, with 13 bases between. Germline V gives CDR1 SGHVS, CDR2 FQNEAQ. CDR3 amino acids: CASSSSRNLYEQYF. CDR3 nucleotide sequence: TGTGCCAGCAGCTCATCCAGGAACCTCTACGAGCAGTACTTC.

The CDR3 DNA is TGCGCCAGCAGCCATCGACTAGCGGACACCGGGGAGCTGTTTTTT. Encoded protein: CASSHRLADTGELFF. The chain has TRBV4-3 and TRBJ2-2; the match to TRBD2 covers 9 bases. V gave up 3 bases and J gave up 3 bases; unmatched junction bases: 2. The CDR3 contains 15 residues. Germline V CDR1 and CDR2: LGHNA, YSLEER.

This sequence joins TRBV7-6 and TRBJ2-3, with TRBD1 identical over 8 bases. Trimming removed 4 bases from V and 2 bases from J; junction bases left unmatched: 11. Germline-derived CDR1 and CDR2 are SGHVS and FNYEAQ. The length of the CDR3 is 17 residues. The CDR3 spells CASSSTRGPFATDTQYF. Here the CDR3 DNA reads TGTGCCAGCAGCTCAACCAGGGGGCCATTCGCCACAGATACGCAGTATTTT.

The chain couples TRBV9 to TRBJ2-1; D is perhaps TRBD2 (5 bases). Per germline, CDR1 SGDLS and CDR2 YYNGEE. The CDR3 consists of 16 residues. With 0 bases removed from V and 3 bases from J, the gap between germline ends came to 13 bases. CDR3 residues: CASSVGGSHGYNEQFF. The DNA of the CDR3 is TGTGCCAGCAGCGTAGGAGGGTCTCACGGCTACAATGAGCAGTTCTTC.

The chain employs TRBV29-1 and TRBJ2-7, with TRBD2 matching 8 bases. The CDR3 sequence is 15 residues long. CDR1 and CDR2 from the germline V gene are SQVTM and ANQGSEA. V lost 4 bases and J lost 2; bases outside the gene matches: 10. The CDR3 loop is CSVGGKTSGTYEQYF. CDR3 in DNA: TGCAGCGTTGGGGGGAAAACTAGCGGTACCTACGAGCAGTACTTC.

The sample holds one count of this clone. V is TRBV7-9 and J is TRBJ2-7, with 7 bases fitting TRBD2. CDR1 and CDR2 from the germline V gene are SEHNR and FQNEAQ (reference sequence). Germline trimming cut 3 bases from V and 6 bases from J; bases unmatched to any gene: 5. The CDR3 extends over 13 amino acids. This chain's CDR3 is CASSLAGRAEQYF. The CDR3 bases are TGTGCCAGCAGCTTGGCAGGGAGGGCCGAGCAGTACTTC.

The V and J genes are TRBV14 and TRBJ1-1; possibly TRBD1 for D (6 bases). Germline V gene lookup returns CDR1 SGHDN and CDR2 FVKESK. This CDR3 region has 15 residues. The V end lost 2 bases, the J end lost 6 bases, and 16 bases lay between the germline ends. The CDR3 DNA reads as TGTGCCAGCAGCCAATTGGGGGGCCATTTTTCTGAAGCTTTCTTT. Translated: CASSQLGGHFSEAFF.

The gene calls are TRBV6-6 and TRBJ1-5; 10 bases line up with TRBD1. CDR3 length: 15 residues. Germline CDR1 and CDR2: MNHNY and SVGAGI (reference sequence). Germline trimming cut 5 bases from V and 4 bases from J; bases unmatched to any gene: 5. CDR3 DNA: TGTGCCAGCAGTCTGACAGGGGGCGAGAATCAGCCCCAGCATTTT. Translated, it gives CASSLTGGENQPQHF.

The chain couples TRBV5-4 to TRBJ2-3; 10 nucleotides agree with TRBD2. V was pared by 4 bases and J by 6 bases, with 11 bases of the junction left unmatched. Germline CDR1 and CDR2: SGHNT and YYREEE (reference sequence). The CDR3 consists of 16 residues. For the CDR3, the DNA is TGTGCCAGCAGCCAAATCGGACTAGCGGCACTTGATACGCAGTATTTT. This gives the protein CASSQIGLAALDTQYF.

There are a few counts of this clone. The V call is TRBV19, the J call TRBJ2-2, with unresolved D. V lost 0 bases and J lost 3, with 8 bases in between. Germline V gene data show CDR1 as LNHDA and CDR2 as SQIVND (reference sequence). The CDR3 spans 15 residues. Here the CDR3 reads CASSIDSGYTGELFF. In DNA, the CDR3 is TGTGCCAGTAGTATAGACTCGGGTTACACCGGGGAGCTGTTTTTT.

The J gene is TRBJ2-5, the V gene TRBV11-3; D is uncertain. The CDR3 has 12 residues. Germline lookup yields CDR1 SGHNT and CDR2 YENEEA. Trimming took 0 bases from V and 6 from J, leaving 5 bases between them. CDR3 nucleotides: TGTGCCAGCAGCTTAGACAGGCAGACCCAGTACTTC. This gives the protein CASSLDRQTQYF. Combining the CDR3 with reference TRBV11-3 and TRBJ2-5 gives the whole variable domain EAGVVQSPRYKIIEKKQPVAFWCNPISGHNTLYWYLQNLGQGPELLIRYENEEAVDDSQLPKDRFSAERLKGVDSTLKIQPAELGDSAVYLCASSLDRQTQYFGPGTRLLVL.

The rearrangement joins TRBV11-3 to TRBJ1-3, with D possibly TRBD1 on 6 matching bases. The V gene's germline CDR1 is SGHNT and CDR2 YENEEA. V shed 5 bases and J shed 0 bases, with 14 bases lying between them. This CDR3 has 16 residues. The CDR3 DNA follows: TGTGCCAGCAGCGCAGACAGGTCGATCTCTGGAAACACCATATATTTT. Amino acids: CASSADRSISGNTIYF.

This clone was seen only once. The chain couples TRBV10-1 to TRBJ2-7; the D gene is possibly TRBD2 (5 bases). V was shortened by 8 bases and J by 6 bases, with 20 bases between the two germline ends. The CDR3 loop spans 14 amino acids. Per the germline V gene, CDR1 is WNHNN and CDR2 is SYGVQD (reference sequence). As DNA, the CDR3 is TGCGCCAGCGGTACCGAGGCTAGCCACTCCGAGCAGTACTTC. Protein product: CASGTEASHSEQYF.

This clone was seen just once. The chain recombines TRBV11-3 with TRBJ2-3; perhaps TRBD2 as D (6 bases). Per the germline V gene, CDR1 is SGHNT and CDR2 is YENEEA. Trimming left V 2 bases short and J 6 bases short, with 15 bases between. This CDR3 region has 15 residues. CDR3 nucleotides: TGTGCCAGCAGCTTACGAGCGGGTGGGATCGATACGCAGTATTTT. Translation: CASSLRAGGIDTQYF.

This chain connects TRBV6-5 to TRBJ1-2; TRBD1 aligns across 9 bases. Germline CDR1 MNHEY, CDR2 SVGAGI. Trimming removed 5 bases from V and 3 bases from J; junction bases left unmatched: 4. The CDR3 runs to 14 residues. CDR3 bases: TGTGCCAGCAGTGAGACAGGGGGTTACTATGGCTACACCTTC. It yields the protein CASSETGGYYGYTF.

The rearrangement uses TRBV6-1 and TRBJ1-5; D unclear. The V gene lost 0 bases and the J gene lost 1 base, with 10 bases spanning the gap. The CDR3 extends over 16 amino acids. Germline V gene sequence: CDR1 MNHNS, CDR2 SASEGT. The CDR3 sequence is CASSEAWAGSNQPQHF. The CDR3 DNA reads TGTGCCAGCAGTGAAGCTTGGGCGGGAAGCAATCAGCCCCAGCATTTT.

J is TRBJ2-7 and V is TRBV7-2; TRBD2 aligns across 10 bases. V lost 1 base to trimming and J lost 6 bases; unmatched junction nucleotides: 6. CDR1 and CDR2 from the germline V gene are SGHTA and FQGNSA. The CDR3 loop spans 15 amino acids. DNA of the CDR3: TGTGCCAGCAGCTTAGTTCGGGGACTAGCGACCGAGCAGTACTTC. Translated, it gives CASSLVRGLATEQYF.

The rearrangement uses TRBV7-9 and TRBJ2-1; no definite D call. CDR1 and CDR2 (germline): SEHNR, FQNEAQ (reference sequence). Trimming cost V 7 bases and J 13 bases, with 5 bases left between them. The CDR3 covers 8 residues. The CDR3 here is CASNGQFF. CDR3 coding DNA: TGTGCCAGCAATGGTCAGTTCTTC.

The CDR3 sequence: CASSIGSQPQHF. The CDR3 DNA is TGTGCCAGTAGTATAGGGAGTCAGCCCCAGCATTTT. The rearrangement uses TRBV19 and TRBJ1-5; D is uncertain. The CDR3 covers 12 residues. V was shortened by 1 base and J by 6 bases, with 4 bases between the two germline ends. Germline assignment: CDR1 LNHDA and CDR2 SQIVND (reference sequence).

The genes are TRBV4-2 and TRBJ2-1, with D perhaps given as TRBD1 or TRBD2 (5 bases each). The CDR3 spans 14 residues. Germline loops: CDR1 LGHNA, CDR2 YNFKEQ. V lost 0 bases and J lost 12, with 15 bases in between. CDR3 coding DNA: TGTGCCAGCAGCCAAGATAAGAGGGGAAGGTGGCAGTTCTTC. It specifies CASSQDKRGRWQFF.

This clone was picked up one time. The rearrangement uses TRBV11-2 and TRBJ2-5, with 7 positions matching TRBD1. Trimming cost V 4 bases and J 5 bases; bases outside gene matches: 13. CDR3 length: 16 residues. CDR1 is SGHAT and CDR2 is FQNNGV in the germline V gene. The CDR3 reads CASSSRRLGQVETQYF. In nucleotides, the CDR3 is TGTGCCAGCAGCTCGAGACGATTAGGACAGGTCGAGACCCAGTACTTC. Full variable domain (remainder filled in from reference TRBV11-2 and TRBJ2-5): EAGVAQSPRYKIIEKRQSVAFWCNPISGHATLYWYQQILGQGPKLLIQFQNNGVVDDSQLPKDRFSAERLKGVDSTLKIQPAKLEDSAVYLCASSSRRLGQVETQYFGPGTRLLVL.

This clone has just one count. The chain combines TRBV19 with TRBJ2-5; 8 positions match TRBD2. CDR1 LNHDA and CDR2 SQIVND come from the germline V gene (reference sequence). This CDR3 contains 15 residues. V dropped 3 bases and J dropped 2; count of bases not matched to a gene: 5. The CDR3 DNA is TGTGCCAGTAGTATGGGACTAGGGAATCAAGAGACCCAGTACTTC. It codes for CASSMGLGNQETQYF.

This CDR3 is CASSYMDGYGYTF. The DNA for the CDR3 is TGTGCCAGCAGTTACATGGACGGCTATGGCTACACCTTC. The chain combines TRBV6-5 with TRBJ1-2, with D unclear. Trimming took off 2 bases at V and 4 bases at J, with 8 bases between the two ends. Germline-derived CDR1 and CDR2 are MNHEY and SVGAGI. CDR3 length: 13 amino acids.